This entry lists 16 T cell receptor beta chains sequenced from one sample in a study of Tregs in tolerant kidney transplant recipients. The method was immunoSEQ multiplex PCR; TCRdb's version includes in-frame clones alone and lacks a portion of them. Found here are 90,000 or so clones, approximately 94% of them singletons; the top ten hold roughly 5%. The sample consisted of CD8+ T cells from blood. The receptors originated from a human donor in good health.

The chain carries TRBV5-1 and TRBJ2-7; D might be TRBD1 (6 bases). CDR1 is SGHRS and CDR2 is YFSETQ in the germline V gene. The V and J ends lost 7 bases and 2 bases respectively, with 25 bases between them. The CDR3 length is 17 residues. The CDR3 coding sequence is TGCGCCAGCGCTACGCTGACGCTTAATGGGGGCCCCTACGAGCAGTACTTC. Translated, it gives CASATLTLNGGPYEQYF.

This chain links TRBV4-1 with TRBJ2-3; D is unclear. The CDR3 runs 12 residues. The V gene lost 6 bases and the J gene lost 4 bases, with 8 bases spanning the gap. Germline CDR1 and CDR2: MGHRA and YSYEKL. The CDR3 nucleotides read TGCGCCAGCAGTTTGACATCAGATACGCAGTATTTT. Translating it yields CASSLTSDTQYF.

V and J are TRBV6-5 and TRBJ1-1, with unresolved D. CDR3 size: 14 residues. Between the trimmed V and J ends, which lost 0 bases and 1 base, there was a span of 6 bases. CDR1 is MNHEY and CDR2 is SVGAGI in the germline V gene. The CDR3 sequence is CASSYSSRNTEAFF. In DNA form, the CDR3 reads TGTGCCAGCAGTTACTCGTCACGGAACACTGAAGCTTTCTTT.

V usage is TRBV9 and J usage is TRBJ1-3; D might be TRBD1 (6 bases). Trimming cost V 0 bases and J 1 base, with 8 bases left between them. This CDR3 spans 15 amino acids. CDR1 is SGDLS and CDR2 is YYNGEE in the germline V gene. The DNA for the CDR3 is TGTGCCAGCAGCGTAGAGGGGGGTTCTGGAAACACCATATATTTT. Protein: CASSVEGGSGNTIYF.

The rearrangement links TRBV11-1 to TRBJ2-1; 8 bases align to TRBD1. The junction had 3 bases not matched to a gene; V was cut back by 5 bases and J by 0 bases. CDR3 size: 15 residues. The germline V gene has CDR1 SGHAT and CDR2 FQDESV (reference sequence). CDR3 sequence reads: CASSPDRGSYNEQFF. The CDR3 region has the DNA TGTGCCAGCAGCCCAGACAGGGGCTCCTACAATGAGCAGTTCTTC.

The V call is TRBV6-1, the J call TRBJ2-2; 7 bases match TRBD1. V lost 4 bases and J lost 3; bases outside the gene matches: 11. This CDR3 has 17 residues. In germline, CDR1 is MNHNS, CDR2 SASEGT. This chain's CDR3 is CASSARDSQEHTGELFF. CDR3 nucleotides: TGTGCCAGCAGTGCCCGGGACAGTCAGGAACACACCGGGGAGCTGTTTTTT.

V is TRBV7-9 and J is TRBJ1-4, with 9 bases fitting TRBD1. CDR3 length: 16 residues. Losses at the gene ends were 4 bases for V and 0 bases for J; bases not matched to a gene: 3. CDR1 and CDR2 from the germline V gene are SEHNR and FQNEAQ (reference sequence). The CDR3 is CASSSGTGSTNEKLFF. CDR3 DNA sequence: TGTGCCAGCAGCTCCGGGACAGGGTCAACTAATGAAAAACTGTTTTTT.

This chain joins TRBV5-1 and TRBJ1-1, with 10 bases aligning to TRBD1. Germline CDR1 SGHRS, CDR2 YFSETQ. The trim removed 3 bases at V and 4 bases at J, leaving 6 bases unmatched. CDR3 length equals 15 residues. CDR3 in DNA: TGCGCCAGCAGCTGGGGGACAGGGGAGCCCACTGAAGCTTTCTTT. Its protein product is CASSWGTGEPTEAFF.

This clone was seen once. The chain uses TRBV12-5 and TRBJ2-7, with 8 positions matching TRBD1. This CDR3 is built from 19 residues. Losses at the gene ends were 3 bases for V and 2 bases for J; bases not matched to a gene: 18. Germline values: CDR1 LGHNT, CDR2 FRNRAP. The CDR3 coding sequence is TGTGCTAGTGGTTTCTCGGACAGGGCGCTTCTTTGGGCGGCCTACGAGCAGTACTTC. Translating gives CASGFSDRALLWAAYEQYF.

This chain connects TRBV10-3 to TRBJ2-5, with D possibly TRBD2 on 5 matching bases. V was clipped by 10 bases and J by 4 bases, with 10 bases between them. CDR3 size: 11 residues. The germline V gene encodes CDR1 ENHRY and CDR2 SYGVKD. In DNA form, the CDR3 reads TGTGCCACGGGGTCGGGAGAGACCCAGTACTTC. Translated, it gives CATGSGETQYF.

The CDR3 nucleotides are TGTGCCAGCAGCCAAGGGGATGAGCAGTTCTTC. Its translation: CASSQGDEQFF. The chain combines TRBV4-2 with TRBJ2-1; no firm D call. This CDR3 spans 11 amino acids. Trimming stripped 1 base from V and 8 bases from J, with 3 bases between. Germline V lookup: CDR1 LGHNA, CDR2 YNFKEQ.

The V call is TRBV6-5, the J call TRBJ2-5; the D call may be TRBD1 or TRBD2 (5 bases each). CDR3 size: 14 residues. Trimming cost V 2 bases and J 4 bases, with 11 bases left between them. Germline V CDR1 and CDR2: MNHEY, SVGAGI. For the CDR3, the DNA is TGTGCCAGCAGTTACCCCGGGGCCGGAGAGACCCAGTACTTC. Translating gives CASSYPGAGETQYF.

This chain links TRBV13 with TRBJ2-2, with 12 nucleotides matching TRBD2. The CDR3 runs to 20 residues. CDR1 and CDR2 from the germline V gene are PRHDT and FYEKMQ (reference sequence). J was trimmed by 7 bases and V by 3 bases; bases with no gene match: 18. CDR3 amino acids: CASSFATTSLAGGPSGELFF. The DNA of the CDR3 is TGTGCCAGCAGCTTCGCCACCACCTCCCTAGCGGGGGGGCCGAGCGGGGAGCTGTTTTTT.

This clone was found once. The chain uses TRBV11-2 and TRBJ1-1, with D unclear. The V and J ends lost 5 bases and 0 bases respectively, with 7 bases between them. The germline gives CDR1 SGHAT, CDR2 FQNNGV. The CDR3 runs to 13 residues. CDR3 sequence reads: CASSVAMNTEAFF. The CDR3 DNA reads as TGTGCCAGCAGCGTTGCCATGAACACTGAAGCTTTCTTT.

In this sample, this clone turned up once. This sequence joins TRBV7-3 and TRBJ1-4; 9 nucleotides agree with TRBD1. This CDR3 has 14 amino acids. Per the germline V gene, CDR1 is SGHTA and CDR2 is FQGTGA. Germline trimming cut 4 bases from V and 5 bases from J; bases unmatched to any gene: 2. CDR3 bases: TGTGCCAGCAGCTCCGGACAGGGGAATGAAAAACTGTTTTTT. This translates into CASSSGQGNEKLFF.

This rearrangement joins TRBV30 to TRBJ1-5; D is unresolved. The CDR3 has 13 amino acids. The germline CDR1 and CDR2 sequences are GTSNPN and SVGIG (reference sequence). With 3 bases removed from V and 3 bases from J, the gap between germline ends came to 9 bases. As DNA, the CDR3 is TGTGCCTGGAGCCGATCCCTCAATCAGCCCCAGCATTTT. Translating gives CAWSRSLNQPQHF.